This T cell receptor (beta chain) was identified during a study of cytomegalovirus exposure and HLA in healthy donors (TCRdb year 2017). Concerning the study at large: An earlier analysis of 550 to 700 of the donors reported approximately 270 Gb of sequence data and around 120 million unique TCR beta sequences from about 200 million T cells. In the later analysis, no new phenotypic data were used to find candidate immune exposures; instead, reliance was placed on TCR beta sequences and their occurrence across donors. To predict cytomegalovirus infection status, the study brought together high-throughput TCR immunosequencing, statistical association of individual TCRs with disease status, and machine learning. Roughly five DR-DQ haplotypes were treated as single units for association and clustering because of strong linkage in the cohort. All discovery cohort repertoires had been generated using a single sequencing platform. Alongside the repertoire data, information on donor age, sex, ethnicity and CMV serostatus was compiled. On average, around 230,000 unique TCR beta nucleotide sequences were sequenced per donor among a few hundred genotyped donors of the cohort, with 15% to 20% of those sequences being non-productive. Class I and class II HLA loci were covered by the typing at four-digit resolution. A later analysis re-analyzed previously published TCR beta repertoires from 660 or so donors and added high-resolution HLA genotyping to study TCR occurrence patterns. The number of donors typed differed by locus, with roughly 629-640 for A, B, C, DRB1 and DQB1, 522 for DQA1, under 610 for DPA1, and approximately 470 for DPB1. In an earlier analysis of roughly 540 of the donors, high-throughput TCR beta sequencing was used to judge whether each TCR beta V gene segment behaved as functional or pseudogenic. About 280 gigabases of sequencing data and approximately 80 million unique TCR sequences were included in an early release covering over 600 HLA-typed donors. Of the roughly 400 genotyped donors, less than 90% were placed in the genetic ancestry cluster associated with self-reported Caucasian donors. Along with the approximately 650-subject first cohort, a separate validation cohort of over a hundred different subjects was used. Using immunosequencing, the study profiled T cell repertoires from about 620 subjects and related those repertoires to cytomegalovirus serostatus. The aim of the study was to test whether cataloging public T cell receptors could identify signatures of past pathogen exposure. Genome-wide SNP genotypes for about three fifths of the roughly 670 donors were used in a later genetic analysis, which treated that subset as a discovery cohort.

What the authors observed across the whole study: CMV serostatus was the only immune exposure information available for the cohort. According to the authors, the approach could potentially be generalized to other disease states and immunological phenotypes. A few of the identified cytomegalovirus-associated TCR beta chains were confirmed in vitro to be specific for cytomegalovirus antigens. Some IMGT-functional V segments, including TRBV6-2 and TRBV6-3, could not be distinguished by the 87-base-pair reads and were therefore excluded. Sequencing depth was assumed to be roughly uniform across donors in the presence/absence analyses, though that assumption may not hold. In a later analysis, HLA-associated TCR beta chains showed more clonal expansion and lower generation probabilities than non-associated chains that were equally common. A cluster of highly shared sequence variants was judged likely to represent a technical artifact of the sequencing pipeline. The classifier was reported to diagnose cytomegalovirus status with high specificity and sensitivity in both the original and validation cohorts. In a later analysis, TCR association rates were found to vary across HLA loci, with the most associated TCRs seen for DRB1 alleles and the fewest for HLA-C alleles. Broadly in line with IMGT annotations, most TCR beta V segments showed up in productive rearrangements about 87% or about 30% of the time in an earlier analysis of 587 of the donors. Most TCR sequences were seen in very few donors, while some public TCRs were found in many individuals. When HLA alleles, especially DR and DQ, strongly co-occurred, TCR associations were difficult to assign to individual alleles. Specific HLA alleles were associated with about 17,000 TCR beta sequences at a false discovery rate of 0.05 in a later analysis. HLA typing was unavailable for some donors at each locus, so association tests used only the typed subset. Correlated functional status among segregating V segments might be attributable to linkage disequilibrium, but an unknown experimental factor could not be ruled out. In a later analysis, several top co-occurrence clusters were reported to appear linked to parvovirus B19, influenza, CMV and Epstein-Barr virus. This cohort had only TCR beta chains sequenced, and the lack of alpha or paired-chain data limited which features could be detected. V-gene and J-gene trimming of TCR beta chains was associated with a missense DCLRE1C variant in a later genetic analysis, and the association was replicated in an independent cohort. A further reported finding was that TCR beta sequences accurately predicted the HLA-A and HLA-B alleles for most subjects in the first cohort. In a later analysis, most CMV-associated TCR beta chains were found to appear HLA-restricted, with HLA associations seemingly driven largely by CMV exposure. Because counts were too low, about 17 rarely observed V segments, including chromosome 9 orphons, were excluded from the earlier analysis of around 590 of the donors. The study gave a list of 150 to 200 TCR beta chains associated with cytomegalovirus. Compared with the 666-donor mean, donors in an Asian-associated ancestry cluster had fewer N-insertions in productive TCRs, according to a later genetic analysis.

Libraries were constructed by the immunoSEQ multiplex PCR assay. For the multiplex PCR, a mixture combining 60 forward primers for TCR Vbeta segments and 13 reverse primers for TCR Jbeta segments was used. The CDR3 region of rearranged TCR beta genes was amplified from genomic DNA by a multiplex PCR assay. Amplified TCR beta libraries were sequenced as 87-base-pair reads on the Illumina HiSeq System. Regarding the original processing steps: A later analysis counted around 72 million unique TCR beta chains across the 600 to 850 repertoires, and 10 million to 11 million of these chains were shared by at least two donors. Raw reads were error-corrected and collapsed into unique sequences by a nearest-neighbor algorithm in which closely related sequences were merged to remove PCR and sequencing errors. To assign V, D and J gene segments, CDR3 sequences were aligned to IMGT reference sequences. For a sequence to be retained, a match of at least six nucleotides to both a V gene segment and a J gene segment was required. Rearrangements were called productive when the CDR3 lacked stop codons and stayed in frame with V and J; all others were non-productive. CDR3 was defined by IMGT convention, running from the second conserved V-encoded cysteine to the conserved J-encoded phenylalanine. The earlier analysis of about 570 of the donors excluded any sequence lacking an unambiguous match to a single V gene segment. An earlier analysis of a few hundred of the donors classified V segments as functional when productive rearrangements were above 56.7% and as segregating when the standard deviation between donors was above 5%. A statistical classification framework was built for diagnosing cytomegalovirus status from the catalog of TCR beta chain sequences. V and J gene assignment, in a later analysis, came from comparing TCR nucleotide sequences with IMGT/GENE-DB human TR gene sequences. In a later analysis, CDR3 sequences and most-parsimonious VDJ recombination scenarios were assigned using the TCRdist pipeline. In a later analysis, each TCR beta chain was defined by its CDR3 amino acid sequence together with its V-gene family, and reads without a unique V-gene family were excluded. To address suspected cross-contamination and a sequencing artifact, a later analysis removed around 590 highly shared, low-generation-probability nucleotide sequences. In a later analysis, a clonal expansion index for each public chain was calculated from normalized within-repertoire ranks of inferred template counts. In a later analysis, generation probabilities were computed with a VDJ recombination model fitted to out-of-frame rearrangements, and the resulting probabilities were checked against IGoR. Hypergeometric tests were used in a later analysis to score TCR-TCR, TCR-HLA and TCR-CMV co-occurrence, with a repertoire-size bias correction applied to the TCR pairs. In a later analysis, false discovery rates were estimated by permuting HLA or CMV assignments 20 times. In a later analysis, co-occurring TCRs were grouped using DBSCAN, with TCRdist sequence similarity added in when clustering inside HLA-allele-positive subsets. Repertoires with fewer than 30,000 or more than 120,000 public chains were left out of co-occurrence clustering, as were four to six repertoires with anomalous nucleotide sharing. TCRdb holds this immuneACCESS table with in-frame rearrangements only. Some clones are missing; in checked studies, unresolved V genes explain under half, and the rest has no known cause. V, J and clone size were drawn from that table, and D and trimming were deduced from the DNA. The sample includes around 150,000 clones, with about 75% observed a single time. The ten largest account for about 2.7% of the sample.

For this clone: Its antigen target is currently unknown. Base qualities are not recorded, but no much larger clone differs from it by a single base.

V and J are truncated by 0 bases and 3 bases respectively, leaving an intervening sequence of 12 bases. The CDR3 runs 15 amino acids, cysteine and phenylalanine included. The entry retains the CDR3 DNA only, 45 bases that are in frame from base 1. CDR1 and CDR2 (SGDLS, YYNGEE) derive from the germline V gene. The cohort comprised approximately 700 healthy bone marrow donors. Cohort members were all nominally healthy when sampled, although unrecorded immune exposures were likely present. The donor tested CMV seropositive, placing the donor among the 250 to 350 seropositive members of the cohort. A peripheral blood sample was provided by each donor, and peripheral blood mononuclear cells were used for TCR beta sequencing. The Qiagen DNeasy Blood Extraction Kit was used to extract genomic DNA from the blood cell samples.

This chain is built from TRBV9 and TRBJ1-1, with no confidently assigned D gene. The clonotype was recovered from a woman in her forties or fifties in good health and CMV-seropositive. Material for sequencing was PBMCs. The nucleotides are TGTGCCAGCAGCGTAGGATCCGGGATCTACACTGAAGCTTTCTTT. This yields the protein CASSVGSGIYTEAFF.